This TCR beta chain was identified during a study of T cell repertoires in cytomegalovirus infection. Study background: Recently described HLA-C-restricted plus well-studied HLA-B-restricted CMV epitopes were used. From public TCR beta signatures came an indication of both CMV infection and matching HLA type.

This clonotype was seen a few times. What it binds is unknown. Germline CDR1 and CDR2: MNHNY and SVGAGI (reference sequence). V was pared by 7 bases and J by 8 bases, with 13 bases of the junction left unmatched. This CDR3 is built from 15 residues. Findings and limits, study-wide: There were HLA-C-restricted CMV-specific TCR beta clonotypes dominating the ex vivo response. Summed frequency of public TCR beta families distinguished CMV carriers with the relevant HLA.

TCRdb itself ran the reads through MiXCR, one entry per CDR3 protein. The data show about 890,000 distinct CDR3 sequences, around 32% seen once. This chain uses TRBV6-6 with TRBJ2-1, with 8 nucleotides matching TRBD2. The receptor comes from a human donor in good health (CMV status not recorded). Some clones in this sample may be carry-over from other donors' samples. The sequenced sample was cultured CD8+ T cells from PBMCs, obtained from culture after CMV antigen stimulation. This CDR3 reads CASTDGSGGGHEQFF. In DNA, the CDR3 is TGTGCCAGCACCGACGGGAGCGGGGGTGGGCATGAGCAGTTCTTC.